The 3 T cell receptor beta chains below all came from one sample that was sequenced in a study of T cell clonality in common variable immunodeficiency. Findings and caveats of the study: Reportedly, TCR beta sequences from common variable immunodeficiency showed fewer deletions and N-nucleotide insertions.

Some clones are missing from TCRdb's copy, which holds only in-frame ones; the method was immunoSEQ multiplex PCR. The table lists 30,000 to 40,000 clones, with no singletons. No antigen has been identified for these receptors. The sequenced material came from peripheral blood mononuclear cells. These receptors all come from a human donor with common variable immunodeficiency.

This clone has a count of ten or more. The sequence runs out 3 residues before the end of the CDR3; the remainder is reconstructed from the germline J gene. The V and J genes are TRBV29-1 and TRBJ2-5; TRBD1 matches 9 bases. The CDR3 covers 14 residues. V lost 7 bases to trimming and J lost 2 bases; unmatched junction nucleotides: 8. Germline lookup yields CDR1 SQVTM and CDR2 ANQGSEA. The CDR3 bases that were read are TGCAGCGCCTGGAGAGGGACAGGGCAAGAGACC. As protein: CSAWRGTGQET. From start to end, the CDR3 is CSAWRGTGQETQYF.

This clone was counted many times. The CDR3 extends 3 residues past the end of the read, so its final part is completed from the germline J gene. This chain joins TRBV30 and TRBJ1-5, with TRBD1 matching 7 bases. Germline assignment: CDR1 GTSNPN and CDR2 SVGIG (reference sequence). There are 15 residues in the CDR3. The V segment lost 3 bases and the J segment 2 bases; nucleotides outside the gene matches: 7. CDR3 bases read: TGTGCCTGGAGCTTTACCACAGGGGGCAATCAGCCC. Translation gives CAWSFTTGGNQP. The CDR3 as a whole reads CAWSFTTGGNQPQHF. The variable domain in full, with the rest retrieved from reference TRBV30 and TRBJ1-5, is SQTIHQWPATLVQPVGSPLSLECTVEGTSNPNLYWYRQAAGRGLQLLFYSVGIGQISSEVPQNLSASRPQDRQFILSSKKLLLSDSGFYLCAWSFTTGGNQPQHFGDGTRLSIL.

This clone was counted ten times or more. The read comes to an end 3 residues before the CDR3 does, leaving the germline J gene to fill in the end. The chain combines TRBV2 with TRBJ1-6; tentative D call: TRBD1 (6 bases). CDR3 length: 14 amino acids. The V and J ends lost 7 bases and 0 bases respectively, with 7 bases between them. Germline V gene sequence: CDR1 SNHLY, CDR2 FYNNEI. The covered CDR3 bases are TGTGCCAGCATCAGGGGCTCCTATAATTCACCC. This codes for CASIRGSYNSP. The full CDR3 is CASIRGSYNSPLHF.